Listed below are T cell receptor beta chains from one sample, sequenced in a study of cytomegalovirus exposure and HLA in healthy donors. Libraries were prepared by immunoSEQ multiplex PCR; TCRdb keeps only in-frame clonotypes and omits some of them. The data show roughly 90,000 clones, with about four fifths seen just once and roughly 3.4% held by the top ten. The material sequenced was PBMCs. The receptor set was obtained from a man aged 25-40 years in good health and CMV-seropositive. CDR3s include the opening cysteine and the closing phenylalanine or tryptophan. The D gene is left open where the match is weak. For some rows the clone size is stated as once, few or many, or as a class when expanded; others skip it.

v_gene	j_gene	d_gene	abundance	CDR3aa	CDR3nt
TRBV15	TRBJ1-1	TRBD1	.	CATSRGGQANTEAFF	TGTGCCACCAGCAGAGGGGGACAGGCGAACACTGAAGCTTTCTTT
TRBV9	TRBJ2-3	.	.	CASSGRNLADTQYF	TGTGCCAGCAGCGGACGAAATCTAGCAGATACGCAGTATTTT
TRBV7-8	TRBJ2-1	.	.	CASSLDNSYNEQFF	TGTGCCAGCAGCCTCGACAACTCCTACAATGAGCAGTTCTTC
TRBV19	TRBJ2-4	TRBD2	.	CASIGTSGPAAKNIQYF	TGTGCCAGTATAGGGACTAGCGGTCCCGCGGCCAAAAACATTCAGTACTTC
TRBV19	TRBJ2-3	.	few	CASSILGFTDTQYF	TGTGCCAGTAGTATTCTCGGGTTCACAGATACGCAGTATTTT
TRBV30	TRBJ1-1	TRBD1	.	CAWQGARNTEAFF	TGTGCCTGGCAGGGGGCGAGGAACACTGAAGCTTTCTTT
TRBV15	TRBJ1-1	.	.	CATSREVGVIPRAFF	TGTGCCACCAGCAGAGAAGTAGGGGTTATCCCTAGGGCTTTCTTT
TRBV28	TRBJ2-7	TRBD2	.	CASRSPGTSNEQYF	TGTGCCAGCAGGTCCCCCGGGACTAGCAACGAGCAGTACTTC
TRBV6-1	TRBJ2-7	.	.	CATTDMYEQYF	TGTGCCACGACAGACATGTACGAGCAGTACTTC
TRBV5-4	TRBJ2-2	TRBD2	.	CASSLEGLAGVNTGELFF	TGTGCCAGCAGCTTGGAGGGACTAGCGGGAGTCAACACCGGGGAGCTGTTTTTT
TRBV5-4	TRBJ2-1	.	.	CASSSLEGLLEQFF	TGTGCCAGCAGCTCCCTTGAGGGCCTGTTAGAGCAGTTCTTC
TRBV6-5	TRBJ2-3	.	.	CASGGGLLDTQYF	TGTGCCAGCGGGGGGGGGCTATTAGATACGCAGTATTTT
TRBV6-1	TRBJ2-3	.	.	CASSPGETDTQYF	TGTGCCAGCAGTCCCGGGGAGACAGATACGCAGTATTTT
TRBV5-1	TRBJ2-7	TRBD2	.	CASSLGPSGMDEQYF	TGCGCCAGCAGCTTGGGTCCTAGCGGGATGGACGAGCAGTACTTC
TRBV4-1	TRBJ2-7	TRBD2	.	CASSQVSGRGSYEQYF	TGCGCCAGCAGCCAAGTTAGCGGGAGGGGCTCCTACGAGCAGTACTTC
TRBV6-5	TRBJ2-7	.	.	CASSYSRANHYEQYF	TGTGCCAGCAGTTACTCACGAGCGAATCATTACGAGCAGTACTTC
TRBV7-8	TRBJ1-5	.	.	CASSLGTGVGNQPQHF	TGTGCCAGCAGCTTAGGTACAGGTGTGGGCAACCAGCCCCAGCATTTT
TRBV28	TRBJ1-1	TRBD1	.	CASSPSTGGVNTEAFF	TGTGCCAGCAGCCCATCGACAGGGGGGGTGAACACTGAAGCTTTCTTT
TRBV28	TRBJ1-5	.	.	CATLRQSDQPQHF	TGTGCCACTCTGCGACAGAGCGATCAGCCCCAGCATTTT
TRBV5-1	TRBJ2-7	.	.	CASSLRDEQYF	TGCGCCAGCAGCCTCCGGGACGAGCAGTACTTC
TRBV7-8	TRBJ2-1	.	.	CASSLDRVGEQFF	TGTGCCAGCAGCTTAGACAGGGTCGGTGAGCAGTTCTTC
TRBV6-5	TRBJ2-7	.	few	CASSSPGTYEQYF	TGTGCCAGCAGTAGCCCAGGTACCTACGAGCAGTACTTC
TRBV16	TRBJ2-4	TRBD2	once	CASSPTGGLAKNIQYF	TGTGCCAGCAGCCCTACGGGAGGGTTAGCCAAAAACATTCAGTACTTC
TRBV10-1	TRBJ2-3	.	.	CASSALRTDTQYF	TGCGCCAGCAGTGCTTTGAGGACAGATACGCAGTATTTT
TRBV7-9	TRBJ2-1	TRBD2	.	CASSRYEGLAGYNEQFF	TGTGCCAGCAGCCGCTACGAGGGACTAGCGGGTTACAATGAGCAGTTCTTC
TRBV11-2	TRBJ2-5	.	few	CASSLNGRETQYF	TGTGCCAGCAGCTTAAACGGGAGAGAGACCCAGTACTTC
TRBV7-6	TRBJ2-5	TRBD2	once	CASSLGTSGSKQYF	TGTGCCAGCAGCTTAGGGACTAGCGGGAGCAAGCAGTACTTC
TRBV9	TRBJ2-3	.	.	CASSVPLLAGETDTQYF	TGTGCCAGCAGCGTCCCTCTACTAGCCGGGGAGACAGATACGCAGTATTTT
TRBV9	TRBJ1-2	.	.	CASSDRTNYGYTF	TGTGCCAGCAGCGATCGTACTAACTATGGCTACACCTTC
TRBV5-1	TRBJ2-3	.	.	CASSLGHTTDTQYF	TGCGCCAGCAGCTTGGGCCACACCACAGATACGCAGTATTTT
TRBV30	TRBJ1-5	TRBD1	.	CASQGAGNQPQHF	TGTGCCTCCCAGGGGGCCGGCAATCAGCCCCAGCATTTT
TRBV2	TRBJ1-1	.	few	CASSVETPNTEAFF	TGTGCCAGCAGTGTCGAGACACCGAACACTGAAGCTTTCTTT
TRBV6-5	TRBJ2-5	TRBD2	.	CASRPSFGGETQYF	TGTGCCAGCAGGCCAAGCTTCGGGGGGGAGACCCAGTACTTC
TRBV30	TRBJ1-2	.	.	CAWSPGGVLTF	TGTGCCTGGAGTCCCGGGGGGGTCTTAACCTTC
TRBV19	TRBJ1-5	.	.	CVSSDWRNSNQPQHF	TGTGTCAGTAGTGACTGGCGGAATAGCAATCAGCCCCAGCATTTT
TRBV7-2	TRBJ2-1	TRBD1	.	CASSPPGGQVYNEQFF	TGTGCCAGCAGCCCCCCTGGGGGACAGGTATACAATGAGCAGTTCTTC
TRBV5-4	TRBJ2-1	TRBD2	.	CASSLDLAGSYNEQFF	TGTGCCAGCAGCTTGGATCTAGCGGGCTCCTACAATGAGCAGTTCTTC
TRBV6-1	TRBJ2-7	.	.	CASSSAGSSYEQYF	TGTGCCAGCAGTTCAGCAGGGTCAAGCTACGAGCAGTACTTC
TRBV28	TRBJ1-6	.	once	CASSLPGSDSPLHF	TGTGCCAGCAGTTTACCCGGGAGCGATTCACCCCTCCACTTT
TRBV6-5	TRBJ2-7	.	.	CASSYSNAVSYEQYF	TGTGCCAGCAGTTACTCGAACGCAGTCTCCTACGAGCAGTACTTC
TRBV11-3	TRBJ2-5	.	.	CASSSGGQGIQETQYF	TGTGCCAGCAGCTCGGGGGGCCAGGGGATTCAAGAGACCCAGTACTTC
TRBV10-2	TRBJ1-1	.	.	CASSEPPPGNTEAFF	TGCGCCAGCAGTGAGCCCCCCCCCGGGAACACTGAAGCTTTCTTT
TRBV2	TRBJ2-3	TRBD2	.	CASTTQLAGRDTQYF	TGTGCCAGCACCACACAACTAGCGGGTCGTGATACGCAGTATTTT
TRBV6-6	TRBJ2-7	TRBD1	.	CASRMDRATYEQYF	TGTGCCAGCAGAATGGACAGGGCCACTTACGAGCAGTACTTC
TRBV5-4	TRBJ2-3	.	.	CASSLTGRVLDTQYF	TGTGCCAGCAGCCTTACAGGGAGGGTGTTGGATACGCAGTATTTT
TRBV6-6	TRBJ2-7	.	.	CASSTGTHSIEQYF	TGTGCCAGCAGCACCGGGACACACTCCATCGAGCAGTACTTC
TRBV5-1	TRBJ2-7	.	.	CASSLFITDKPYEQYF	TGCGCCAGCAGCTTGTTTATAACGGACAAACCCTACGAGCAGTACTTC
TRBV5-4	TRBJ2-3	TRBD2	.	CASSLTSLAGGTDTQYF	TGTGCCAGCAGCTTGACCTCCCTAGCGGGAGGCACAGATACGCAGTATTTT
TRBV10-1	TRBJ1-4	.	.	CASSDKPRGEKLFF	TGCGCCAGCAGTGATAAGCCACGGGGTGAAAAACTGTTTTTT
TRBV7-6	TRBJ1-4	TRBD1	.	CASSLLGTGFGATNEKLFF	TGTGCCAGCAGCTTATTGGGGACAGGGTTCGGCGCAACTAATGAAAAACTGTTTTTT
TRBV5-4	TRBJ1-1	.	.	CASSLDRVMNTEAFF	TGTGCCAGCAGCTTGGACAGGGTCATGAACACTGAAGCTTTCTTT
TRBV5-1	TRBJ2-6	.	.	CASSLVGRGAGANVLTF	TGCGCCAGCAGCTTGGTCGGCAGGGGGGCTGGGGCCAACGTCCTGACTTTC
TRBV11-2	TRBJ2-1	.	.	CASRRLGGNEQFF	TGTGCCAGCAGGCGTCTAGGGGGCAATGAGCAGTTCTTC
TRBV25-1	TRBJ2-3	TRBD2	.	CASSPTSGRVDTQYF	TGTGCCAGCAGTCCCACTAGCGGGAGGGTTGATACGCAGTATTTT
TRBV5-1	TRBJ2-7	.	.	CASSLEQNFEQYF	TGCGCCAGCAGCTTGGAACAGAACTTCGAGCAGTACTTC
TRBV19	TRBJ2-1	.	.	CASSIGRRQDNEQFF	TGTGCCAGTAGTATAGGTAGGAGGCAGGACAATGAGCAGTTCTTC
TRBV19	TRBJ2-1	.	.	CASSPGPPGDEQFF	TGTGCCAGTAGTCCAGGGCCACCCGGCGATGAGCAGTTCTTC
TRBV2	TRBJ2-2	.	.	CASSNRAGELFF	TGTGCCAGCAGCAACAGGGCCGGGGAGCTGTTTTTT
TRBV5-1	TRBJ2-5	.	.	CASSGAGAWQETQYF	TGCGCCAGCAGCGGGGCAGGGGCTTGGCAAGAGACCCAGTACTTC
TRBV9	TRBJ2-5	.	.	CASSVATPPRTQYF	TGTGCCAGCAGCGTAGCTACTCCCCCGAGGACCCAGTACTTC